This T cell receptor beta chain derives from a study of blood T cell repertoires in COVID-19. Study-wide context: Researchers got acute and convalescent COVID-19 samples from the United States, Italy and Spain. Sources were T cells, B-cell-depleted T cells, or PBMCs; the material itself was cDNA or gDNA.

V was clipped by 2 bases and J by 6 bases; unmatched bases: 6. Looked up from germline, CDR1 is SQVTM and CDR2 is ANQGSEA. CDR3 length: 14 residues. Under the authors' procedure: From reference gene primer amplification, estimates of nucleated cell counts were derived. Assay used: immunoSEQ multiplex PCR; TCRdb lists only in-frame clones, some missing. Clone size and the V and J calls come from that table; the DNA yielded D and trimming. The sample lists over 400,000 clones; 80% to 90% were seen once. This chain uses TRBV29-1 with TRBJ2-2; 7 bases are a match to TRBD2. The material sequenced was peripheral blood. This receptor was identified in a human donor in a cohort sampled during active COVID-19. In DNA form, the CDR3 reads TGCAGCGTTGAATCCGCGGGAGTGGCCGGGGAGCTGTTTTTT. This codes for CSVESAGVAGELFF.